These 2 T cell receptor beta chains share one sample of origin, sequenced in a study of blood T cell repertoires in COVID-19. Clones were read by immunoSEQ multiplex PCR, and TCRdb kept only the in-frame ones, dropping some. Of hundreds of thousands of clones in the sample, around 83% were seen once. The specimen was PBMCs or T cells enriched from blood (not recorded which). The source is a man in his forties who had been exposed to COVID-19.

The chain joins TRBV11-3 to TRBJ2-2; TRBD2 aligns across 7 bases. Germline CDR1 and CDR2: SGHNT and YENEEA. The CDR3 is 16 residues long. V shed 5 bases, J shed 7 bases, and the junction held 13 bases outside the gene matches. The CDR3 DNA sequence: TGTGCCAGCAGCCCATACGGGACTAAGTTCGTCGGGGAGCTGTTTTTT. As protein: CASSPYGTKFVGELFF. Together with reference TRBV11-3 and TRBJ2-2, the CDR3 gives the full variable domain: EAGVVQSPRYKIIEKKQPVAFWCNPISGHNTLYWYLQNLGQGPELLIRYENEEAVDDSQLPKDRFSAERLKGVDSTLKIQPAELGDSAVYLCASSPYGTKFVGELFFGEGSRLTVL.

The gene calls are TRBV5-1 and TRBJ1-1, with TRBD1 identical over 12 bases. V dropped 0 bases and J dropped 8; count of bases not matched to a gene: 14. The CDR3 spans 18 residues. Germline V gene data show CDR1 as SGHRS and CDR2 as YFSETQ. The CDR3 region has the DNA TGCGCCAGCAGCTTGGACGGGACAGGGGGCCCTGACCCCCCGGAAGCTTTCTTT. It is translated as CASSLDGTGGPDPPEAFF.